Listed here are 21 T cell receptor beta chains from one sample, sequenced in a study of T-cell reconstitution after alpha-beta-depleted transplantation in children. Unique molecular identifiers tagged the TCRbeta library. TCRdb independently ran MiXCR on the PCR reads; one entry per CDR3 protein. This sample has approximately 630,000 distinct CDR3 sequences, with around 13% found just once. Sequences were derived from PBMCs, sampled before TCRalphabeta/CD19-depleted stem cell transplant. These receptors came from a girl aged 2-15 years with congenital amegakaryocytic thrombocytopenia, due to receive a stem cell transplant.

This clonotype came up many times. J is TRBJ2-2 and V is TRBV10-3; 11 nucleotides line up with TRBD2. Per the germline V gene, CDR1 is ENHRY and CDR2 is SYGVKD. The junction had 10 bases not matched to a gene; V was cut back by 3 bases and J by 4 bases. The CDR3 consists of 18 residues. CDR3 amino acids: CAISDWRTSGSPTGELFF. In DNA, the CDR3 is TGTGCCATCAGTGACTGGAGAACTAGCGGGAGCCCCACCGGGGAGCTGTTTTTT.

This clonotype was recorded at least ten times. The DNA of the CDR3 is TGTGCCAGCAGCCCCGCGAAAGGCCGTCTATCGGATACGCAGTATTTT. Its protein is CASSPAKGRLSDTQYF. J is TRBJ2-3 and V is TRBV12-3 or TRBV12-4, with unresolved D. The CDR3 has 16 amino acids. The germline V and J ends were trimmed by 6 bases and 6 bases, with 22 bases remaining between them.

The V and J genes are TRBV5-1 and TRBJ2-7, with D perhaps assigned TRBD1 or TRBD2 (7 bases each). Germline V gives CDR1 SGHRS, CDR2 YFSETQ. V shed 0 bases and J shed 3 bases, with 16 bases lying between them. The CDR3 length is 16 residues. Here the CDR3 reads CASSLAGGQSLYEQYF. The CDR3 nucleotides are TGCGCCAGCAGCTTGGCGGGGGGACAGAGCCTCTACGAGCAGTACTTC.

This clonotype has more than one count but fewer than ten. The chain is built from TRBV5-1 and TRBJ2-6, with 7 bases lining up with TRBD1. The germline V gene has CDR1 SGHRS and CDR2 YFSETQ. V dropped 1 base and J dropped 2; count of bases not matched to a gene: 12. This CDR3 comprises 19 residues. CDR3 protein: CASSLLSSGGRTGANVLTF. CDR3 coding DNA: TGCGCCAGCAGCTTGCTGTCCTCAGGGGGAAGAACTGGGGCCAACGTCCTGACTTTC.

This clonotype was counted ten times or more. V gene TRBV3-1 combines with J gene TRBJ2-7; D not certain. Trimming cost V 2 bases and J 2 bases, with 4 bases left between them. The V gene's germline CDR1 is LGHDT and CDR2 YNNKEL (reference sequence). This CDR3 region has 12 residues. CDR3 nucleotide sequence: TGTGCCAGCAGCCAAACAGCCTACGAGCAGTACTTC. Translated: CASSQTAYEQYF.

On this clonotype: A read error is possible here, since a much larger clone lies one base away. The chain uses TRBV27 and TRBJ1-1; 7 nucleotides match TRBD1. Per germline, CDR1 MNHEY and CDR2 SMNVEV (reference sequence). There are 13 residues in the CDR3. The CDR3, as DNA: TGTGCCAGCTCGACAGGGATGAACACTGAAGCTTCCTTT. Translating gives CASSTGMNTEASF.

This clonotype was seen only a few times. CDR3 coding DNA: TGTGCCAGCAGTTTCAGGGTCTTAGCGGCCTACAATGAGCAGTTCTTC. Encoded protein: CASSFRVLAAYNEQFF. V gene TRBV12-3 or TRBV12-4 combines with J gene TRBJ2-1, with D tentatively TRBD2 (6 bases). The CDR3 is 16 residues long. Trimming stripped 3 bases from V and 2 bases from J, with 14 bases between.

This clonotype has ten or more counts. The chain uses TRBV5-8 and TRBJ1-6; 10 nucleotides line up with TRBD1. The CDR3 contains 15 residues. Trimming removed 3 bases from V and 8 bases from J; junction bases left unmatched: 5. The germline gives CDR1 SGHTS, CDR2 YDEGEE. The chain's CDR3 is CASSSGGTGDSPLHF. Written as DNA, the CDR3 is TGTGCCAGCAGCTCGGGGGGGACAGGGGATTCACCCCTCCACTTT.

This clonotype was seen more than once but under ten times. V and J are TRBV3-1 and TRBJ2-1, with TRBD1 matching over 10 bases. The CDR3 length is 16 residues. CDR1 and CDR2 from the germline V gene are LGHDT and YNNKEL (reference sequence). V lost 5 bases, J lost 0 bases, and 4 bases stayed unmatched. CDR3 nucleotides: TGTGCCAGCAGCTGGACAGGGGGGGGCTCCTACAATGAGCAGTTCTTC. This codes for CASSWTGGGSYNEQFF.

This clonotype was recorded only once. This may come from a read error, since a much larger clone is one base off. The rearrangement links TRBV5-1 to TRBJ2-1; possibly TRBD2 for D (6 bases). CDR1 and CDR2 from the germline V gene are SGHRS and YFSETQ. This CDR3 region has 19 residues. The CDR3: CPSSLPLVNPGDENNEQFF. The CDR3 DNA reads as TGCCCCAGCAGCTTGCCGTTAGTTAATCCGGGAGACGAAAACAATGAGCAGTTCTTC. Based on the CDR3 plus reference TRBV5-1 and TRBJ2-1, the full variable domain is KAGVTQTPRYLIKTRGQQVTLSCSPISGHRSVSWYQQTPGQGLQFLFEYFSETQRNKGNFPGRFSGRQFSNSRSEMNVSTLELGDSALYLCPSSLPLVNPGDENNEQFFGPGTRLTVL.

This clonotype was seen repeatedly, ten times or more. The chain combines TRBV5-1 with TRBJ2-7, with TRBD2 matching 8 bases. The CDR3 contains 14 residues. Germline values: CDR1 SGHRS, CDR2 YFSETQ. Trimming took 4 bases from V and 2 from J; bases not matched to a gene: 5. The CDR3 sequence: CASSPGTSTYEQYF. The CDR3 region has the DNA TGCGCCAGCAGCCCCGGGACTAGTACCTACGAGCAGTACTTC.

This chain links TRBV10-3 with TRBJ2-5; D remains unclear. The CDR3 extends over 13 amino acids. V lost 10 bases and J lost 0, with 12 bases in between. Germline assignment: CDR1 ENHRY and CDR2 SYGVKD. In DNA form, the CDR3 reads TGTGCCACCGCCCCACCGCACCAAGAGACCCAGTACTTC. Amino acids: CATAPPHQETQYF.

In its sample, this clonotype was seen a few times. The chain couples TRBV27 to TRBJ2-7; D is perhaps TRBD2 (6 bases). The CDR3 has 14 amino acids. V was shortened by 5 bases and J by 0 bases, with 11 bases between the two germline ends. Germline CDR1 reads MNHEY; CDR2 reads SMNVEV (reference sequence). In DNA, the CDR3 is TGTGCCAGCAGTCCGAAGACTAGCTCCTACGAGCAGTACTTC. Its protein product is CASSPKTSSYEQYF.

This clonotype was recorded at least ten times. The chain carries TRBV27 and TRBJ2-1; D unresolved. Germline CDR1 is MNHEY and CDR2 is SMNVEV (reference sequence). The CDR3 runs 16 residues. Trimming stripped 5 bases from V and 5 bases from J, with 19 bases between. CDR3 protein: CASSVLSIGIHNEQFF. The CDR3, as DNA: TGTGCCAGCAGTGTTCTCAGCATCGGCATACACAATGAGCAGTTCTTC.

This clonotype was seen ten or more times. This chain joins TRBV6-5 and TRBJ1-1; D is possibly TRBD1 (5 bases). V lost 6 bases to trimming and J lost 6 bases, with 14 bases between them. This CDR3 is 13 amino acids long. CDR1 is MNHEY and CDR2 is SVGAGI in the germline V gene. CDR3 nucleotide sequence: TGTGCCAGCAGGCGCCCGGGGGTCCCTGAAGCTTTCTTT. Encoded protein: CASRRPGVPEAFF.

This clonotype was counted a few times. The genes are TRBV10-3 and TRBJ2-5, with 10 positions matching TRBD2. The CDR3 totals 15 residues. CDR1 and CDR2 (germline): ENHRY, SYGVKD. With V trimmed by 0 bases and J by 5 bases, 3 bases remained unmatched. The CDR3: CAISESSAGGETQYF. The CDR3, as DNA: TGTGCCATCAGTGAGTCTTCAGCGGGAGGGGAGACCCAGTACTTC.

The chain links TRBV29-1 to TRBJ2-3, with 10 bases identical to TRBD2. V lost 7 bases to trimming and J lost 1 base; unmatched junction nucleotides: 11. Germline values: CDR1 SQVTM, CDR2 ANQGSEA. The length of the CDR3 is 16 residues. The chain's CDR3 is CSGVGGTSERTDTQYF. The DNA for the CDR3 is TGCAGCGGGGTTGGGGGGACTAGCGAACGCACAGATACGCAGTATTTT.

The sample holds many counts of this clonotype. V is TRBV2 and J is TRBJ1-1, with 7 bases aligning to TRBD1. V dropped 3 bases and J dropped 7; count of bases not matched to a gene: 8. CDR1 is SNHLY, CDR2 FYNNEI, per germline. This CDR3 is built from 14 residues. Written as DNA, the CDR3 is TGTGCCAGCAGTGAGGTCAGGGGGAGGGATGAAGCTTTCTTT. This translates into CASSEVRGRDEAFF.

To note about this clonotype: With a much larger clone just one base away, this may be a read error. The chain has TRBV20-1 and TRBJ2-3; D is uncertain. V was cut by 7 bases and J by 5 bases, with 10 bases left in between. The CDR3 spans 11 residues. The germline gives CDR1 DFQATT, CDR2 SNEGSKA (reference sequence). The CDR3 is CSDVQEDTQYF. For the CDR3, the DNA is TGCAGTGACGTCCAGGAAGATACGCAGTATTTT.

This rearrangement joins TRBV15 to TRBJ1-4; D not certain. Trimming shortened V by 0 bases and J by 0 bases, and 11 bases separated the two germline ends. The germline CDR1 and CDR2 sequences are LNHNV and YYDKDF (reference sequence). The CDR3 sequence is 17 residues long. The CDR3: CATSRDKHTATNEKLFF. Here the CDR3 DNA reads TGTGCCACCAGCAGAGATAAACACACTGCAACTAATGAAAAACTGTTTTTT.

This clonotype occurred many times. The rearrangement uses TRBV5-1 and TRBJ1-1; D not resolved. The CDR3 has 14 residues. With 4 bases removed from V and 4 bases from J, the gap between germline ends came to 14 bases. CDR1 and CDR2 from the germline V gene are SGHRS and YFSETQ. The CDR3 DNA reads TGCGCCAGCAGCATAGACATGGGAGGCACTGAAGCTTTCTTT. Protein product: CASSIDMGGTEAFF.